The 23 T cell receptor beta chains reported below all come from one sample, sequenced in a study of T cell responses to AZD1222 COVID-19 vaccine. Profiling relied on immunoSEQ multiplex PCR, and the TCRdb table lists in-frame clones only, not all of them. The profile shows roughly 50,000 clones, nearly 90% of them singletons. The sequenced sample was peripheral blood, obtained on day 0 of AZD1222 vaccination. The receptor set was obtained from an adult in good health.

J is TRBJ2-7 and V is TRBV6-6; D unclear. The germline gives CDR1 MNHNY, CDR2 SVGAGI (reference sequence). With 6 bases removed from V and 6 bases from J, the gap between germline ends came to 12 bases. This CDR3 region has 12 residues. The CDR3 region is CASSTMIGEQYF. The CDR3 region has the DNA TGTGCCAGCAGCACGATGATTGGCGAGCAGTACTTC.

The CDR3 DNA reads TGTGCCAGCAGCGTAGGGCAGGACCCCACAGATACGCAGTATTTT. This gives the protein CASSVGQDPTDTQYF. The rearrangement links TRBV9 to TRBJ2-3; D is undetermined. The CDR3 has 15 amino acids. The ends were cut back, 0 bases at V and 2 bases at J, with 10 bases in the middle. The germline CDR1 and CDR2 sequences are SGDLS and YYNGEE.

The J gene is TRBJ1-3, the V gene TRBV5-1; no clear D. CDR1 SGHRS and CDR2 YFSETQ come from the germline V gene. This CDR3 has 15 amino acids. The ends were cut back, 4 bases at V and 0 bases at J, with 11 bases in the middle. In DNA, the CDR3 is TGCGCCAGCAGCGCCCAGGTTTCCTCTGGAAACACCATATATTTT. Translation gives CASSAQVSSGNTIYF.

The chain has TRBV6-5 and TRBJ2-7, with TRBD1 identical over 12 bases. This CDR3 is 15 amino acids long. J lost 4 bases, V lost 5 bases, and 6 bases had no gene match. CDR1 MNHEY and CDR2 SVGAGI come from the germline V gene. The DNA for the CDR3 is TGTGCCAGCAGTCCGGGACAGGGGGCGAGTTACGAGCAGTACTTC. Protein sequence: CASSPGQGASYEQYF.

V gene TRBV19 combines with J gene TRBJ1-3; D not resolved. The CDR3 has 16 residues. V lost 9 bases to trimming and J lost 0 bases, with 18 bases between them. CDR1 is LNHDA and CDR2 is SQIVND in the germline V gene (reference sequence). The CDR3 DNA sequence: TGTGCCAGCGTCGTATCGACTTTCAGCTCTGGAAACACCATATATTTT. Protein product: CASVVSTFSSGNTIYF. The full variable domain, rest sourced from reference TRBV19 and TRBJ1-3, is DGGITQSPKYLFRKEGQNVTLSCEQNLNHDAMYWYRQDPGQGLRLIYYSQIVNDFQKGDIAEGYSVSREKKESFPLTVTSAQKNPTAFYLCASVVSTFSSGNTIYFGEGSWLTVV.

The genes are TRBV19 and TRBJ1-5; D gene unclear. The germline V and J ends were trimmed by 5 bases and 3 bases, with 14 bases remaining between them. CDR1 is LNHDA, CDR2 SQIVND, per germline (reference sequence). The length of the CDR3 is 15 residues. As DNA, the CDR3 is TGTGCCAGTAGTCAGAGAGACGGCTCCAATCAGCCCCAGCATTTT. Amino acids: CASSQRDGSNQPQHF.

This clone was recorded once. The chain joins TRBV11-3 to TRBJ2-1, with D maybe TRBD1 (5 bases). V lost 1 base and J lost 5, with 12 bases in between. The CDR3 runs 15 residues. CDR1 is SGHNT and CDR2 is YENEEA in the germline V gene. Written as DNA, the CDR3 is TGTGCCAGCAGCTTAGGAGGACATACGAACAATGAGCAGTTCTTC. Translation: CASSLGGHTNNEQFF.

The chain carries TRBV6-5 and TRBJ1-5; D not resolved. Trimming took off 2 bases at V and 3 bases at J, with 5 bases between the two ends. The length of the CDR3 is 13 residues. The germline gives CDR1 MNHEY, CDR2 SVGAGI. The CDR3 loop is CASSYINNQPQHF. The CDR3 coding sequence is TGTGCCAGCAGTTACATTAACAATCAGCCCCAGCATTTT.

V and J are TRBV7-2 and TRBJ1-2; D is unclear. This CDR3 contains 16 residues. The V and J ends lost 1 base and 0 bases respectively, with 12 bases between them. In germline, CDR1 is SGHTA, CDR2 FQGNSA. CDR3 sequence: CASSLVGQTTNYGYTF. CDR3 sequence (DNA): TGTGCCAGCAGCTTAGTTGGTCAGACGACTAACTATGGCTACACCTTC.

V usage is TRBV12-3 or TRBV12-4 and J usage is TRBJ1-2, with D maybe TRBD1 (6 bases). V was pared by 7 bases and J by 8 bases, with 14 bases between. The length of the CDR3 is 12 residues. In DNA, the CDR3 is TGTGCCAGCACCAGAACAGGGTTGGGCTACACCTTC. Protein: CASTRTGLGYTF.

The chain uses TRBV5-1 and TRBJ1-5; D might be TRBD1 (5 bases). The CDR3 runs to 14 residues. The germline V and J ends were trimmed by 0 bases and 9 bases, with 13 bases remaining between them. From germline, CDR1 is SGHRS and CDR2 YFSETQ. This CDR3 is CASSLDGGTGPQHF. The CDR3 nucleotides read TGCGCCAGCAGCTTGGATGGGGGGACGGGGCCCCAGCATTTT.

V and J are TRBV4-1 and TRBJ2-6, with D uncertain. The germline CDR1 and CDR2 sequences are MGHRA and YSYEKL. This CDR3 region has 18 residues. Trimming removed 0 bases at V and 3 bases at J, with 15 bases between. CDR3 nucleotide sequence: TGCGCCAGCAGCCAAGAAGGCAGTTTACGGAGTGGGGCCAACGTCCTGACTTTC. Translated: CASSQEGSLRSGANVLTF.

The CDR3 DNA follows: TGTGCCAGCACAGAGACAGGGGAAAAAGGCTACACCTTC. Protein: CASTETGEKGYTF. J is TRBJ1-2 and V is TRBV12-3 or TRBV12-4; 8 bases map to TRBD1. V was pared by 7 bases and J by 8 bases, with 9 bases of the junction left unmatched. CDR3 length equals 13 residues.

The chain recombines TRBV29-1 with TRBJ1-2; TRBD1 might be the D (6 bases). The germline V and J ends were trimmed by 6 bases and 11 bases, with 19 bases remaining between them. In germline, CDR1 is SQVTM, CDR2 ANQGSEA. The CDR3 length is 12 residues. Here the CDR3 reads CSVRIRTDQYTF. The CDR3 DNA reads as TGCAGCGTCCGCATTAGGACAGATCAATACACCTTC. Variable domain in full (rest from reference TRBV29-1 and TRBJ1-2): SAVISQKPSRDICQRGTSLTIQCQVDSQVTMMFWYRQQPGQSLTLIATANQGSEATYESGFVIDKFPISRPNLTFSTLTVSNMSPEDSSIYLCSVRIRTDQYTFGSGTRLTVV.

The genes are TRBV7-9 and TRBJ2-5, with no clear D. This CDR3 region has 12 residues. Trimming took 3 bases from V and 1 from J, leaving 3 bases between them. Germline V gives CDR1 SEHNR, CDR2 FQNEAQ (reference sequence). The CDR3 loop is CASSFSQETQYF. The CDR3 region has the DNA TGTGCCAGCAGCTTCAGCCAAGAGACCCAGTACTTC.

The J gene is TRBJ1-2, the V gene TRBV6-1; D gene ambiguous. V lost 2 bases and J lost 1, with 8 bases in between. CDR1 is MNHNS, CDR2 SASEGT, per germline. The CDR3 covers 14 residues. This CDR3 is CASSERTGNYGYTF. DNA of the CDR3: TGTGCCAGCAGTGAACGGACGGGTAACTATGGCTACACCTTC.

The chain couples TRBV18 to TRBJ1-1; 7 bases map to TRBD1. Germline V CDR1 and CDR2: KGHSH, LQKENI. V was pared by 1 base and J by 1 base, with 6 bases of the junction left unmatched. This CDR3 spans 16 amino acids. CDR3 sequence (DNA): TGTGCCAGCTCACCACTAGGGACAGCAGAGAACACTGAAGCTTTCTTT. Protein product: CASSPLGTAENTEAFF.

The V and J genes are TRBV29-1 and TRBJ2-7; no clear D gene. This CDR3 has 13 residues. The V gene lost 6 bases and the J gene lost 4 bases, with 16 bases spanning the gap. The germline gives CDR1 SQVTM, CDR2 ANQGSEA. As DNA, the CDR3 is TGCAGCGTCCAGGCGCTTTTTGCATACGAGCAGTACTTC. Residues: CSVQALFAYEQYF.

The chain links TRBV5-1 to TRBJ1-6; D possibly corresponds to TRBD1 (6 bases). Deletions cut 1 base from V and 8 bases from J, with 10 bases between. Germline-derived CDR1 and CDR2 are SGHRS and YFSETQ. The CDR3 has 14 amino acids. In DNA, the CDR3 is TGCGCCAGCAGCTTGAACAGGGATGATTCACCCCTCCACTTT. Its protein is CASSLNRDDSPLHF.

This clone was counted between two and nine times. CDR3 nucleotide sequence: TGTGCCTGGAGTTGGGCCTCCTCTGGAAACACCATATATTTT. Its protein is CAWSWASSGNTIYF. This chain joins TRBV30 and TRBJ1-3; D is unclear. V lost 2 bases and J lost 0, with 8 bases in between. The germline CDR1 and CDR2 sequences are GTSNPN and SVGIG (reference sequence). This CDR3 spans 14 amino acids.

This chain joins TRBV4-1 and TRBJ2-3, with D tentatively TRBD1 or TRBD2 (6 bases each). V was pared by 1 base and J by 4 bases, with 18 bases between. The CDR3 totals 17 residues. The V gene's germline CDR1 is MGHRA and CDR2 YSYEKL. The CDR3 reads CASSQGPPGGVADTQYF. The CDR3 DNA reads TGCGCCAGCAGCCAAGGACCCCCCGGGGGCGTAGCAGATACGCAGTATTTT.

In regard to this clone: Other nucleotide sequences in the sample specify the same CDR3. As DNA, the CDR3 is TGTGCCAGCAGTTACTCTAGCCTTAACACTGAAGCTTTCTTT. Protein product: CASSYSSLNTEAFF. The chain carries TRBV6-5 and TRBJ1-1; D is uncertain. This CDR3 comprises 14 residues. V gave up 0 bases and J gave up 2 bases, with 7 bases separating them. Germline V gene data show CDR1 as MNHEY and CDR2 as SVGAGI.

The chain is built from TRBV24-1 and TRBJ2-1, with D tentatively TRBD2 (6 bases). The CDR3 totals 16 residues. Germline V gene sequence: CDR1 KGHDR, CDR2 SFDVKD. Trimming removed 3 bases from V and 6 bases from J, with 17 bases in between. The CDR3 reads CATSDIGTFRSNEQFF. As DNA, the CDR3 is TGTGCCACCAGTGATATAGGGACTTTCCGTTCCAATGAGCAGTTCTTC.